The following is a T cell receptor beta chain sequence with its context. There is no known antigen for this receptor. The sample holds no much larger clone one base away, and base qualities are not on file. The cohort comprised several hundred healthy bone marrow donors. Cohort members were all nominally healthy when sampled, although unrecorded immune exposures were likely present. The donor was CMV seropositive and was included in the group of 250 to 300 seropositive cohort members. Every donor gave a peripheral blood sample, and the peripheral blood mononuclear cells from that sample were used for TCR beta sequencing. The Qiagen DNeasy Blood Extraction Kit was used to extract genomic DNA from the blood cell samples. This sample is part of a study of cytomegalovirus exposure and HLA in healthy donors (dated by TCRdb to about 2017). About the investigation overall: In an earlier analysis of 450 to 750 of the donors, about 270 Gb of sequence data and about 110 million unique TCR beta sequences from 150 million to 200 million T cells were reported. Roughly 300 gigabases of sequencing data and around 85 million unique TCR sequences made up an early release that covered some 640 HLA-typed donors. Among the roughly 380 genotyped donors, more than 70% belonged to the genetic ancestry cluster associated with self-reported Caucasian donors. The study aimed to test whether cataloging public T cell receptors could reveal signatures of past pathogen exposure. The study profiled the T cell repertoires of more than 500 subjects by immunosequencing and related them to cytomegalovirus serostatus. In addition to the first cohort of approximately 650 subjects, a separate validation cohort of some 120 different subjects was used. To predict cytomegalovirus infection status, the study brought together high-throughput TCR immunosequencing, statistical association of individual TCRs with disease status, and machine learning. To study patterns of TCR occurrence, a later analysis re-analyzed previously published TCR beta repertoires from several hundred donors and added high-resolution HLA genotyping. The later analysis used no new phenotypic data to find candidate immune exposures, relying instead on TCR beta sequences and their occurrence across donors. To decide whether each TCR beta V gene segment behaved as functional or pseudogenic, an earlier analysis of some 600 of the donors relied on high-throughput TCR beta sequencing. Donor age, sex, ethnicity and CMV serostatus were compiled alongside the repertoire data. A later genetic analysis took genome-wide SNP genotypes for about 55% of the 666 donors and used that subset as a discovery cohort. All discovery cohort repertoires had been generated on a single sequencing platform. Both class I and class II loci were covered by HLA typing, at four-digit resolution. Typing coverage varied by locus: about 620-630 donors for A, B, C, DRB1 and DQB1; approximately 560 for DQA1; around 610 for DPA1; under 490 for DPB1. Because of strong linkage in the cohort, roughly five DR-DQ haplotypes were treated as single units for association and clustering. Across approximately 400 genotyped donors of the cohort, an average of approximately 240,000 unique TCR beta nucleotide sequences per donor were sequenced, and roughly a sixth of those sequences were non-productive. General findings and caveats noted by the study authors: Roughly 15 rarely observed V segments, including chromosome 9 orphons, were excluded from the earlier analysis of 550 to 700 of the donors because counts were too low. The 87-base-pair reads could not distinguish some IMGT-functional V segments, including TRBV6-2 and TRBV6-3, so those segments were excluded. Because some donors lacked HLA typing at each locus, the association tests relied only on the typed subset. In a later analysis, around 17,000 TCR beta sequences were associated with specific HLA alleles at a false discovery rate of 0.05. The sequencing pipeline was judged likely to have produced a cluster of highly shared sequence variants as a technical artifact. Correlated functional status among segregating V segments might reflect linkage disequilibrium, but an unknown experimental factor could not be ruled out. A further reported finding was that TCR beta sequences accurately predicted the HLA-A and HLA-B alleles for most subjects in the first cohort. In both the original and validation cohorts, the classifier was reported to diagnose cytomegalovirus status with high specificity and sensitivity. CMV serostatus was the only immune exposure information available for the cohort. According to the authors, the approach could potentially be generalized to other disease states and immunological phenotypes. In a later genetic analysis, a missense DCLRE1C variant was associated with V-gene and J-gene trimming of TCR beta chains, and the association was replicated in an independent cohort. In a later analysis, most CMV-associated TCR beta chains were found to appear HLA-restricted, with HLA associations seemingly driven largely by CMV exposure. In an earlier analysis of around 500 of the donors, most TCR beta V segments appeared in productive rearrangements about 87% or about 30% of the time, broadly matching IMGT annotations. In a later analysis, several top co-occurrence clusters were reported to appear linked to parvovirus B19, influenza, CMV and Epstein-Barr virus. The study gave a list of 150 to 200 TCR beta chains associated with cytomegalovirus. A later analysis found that TCR association rates varied across HLA loci, with DRB1 alleles showing the most associated TCRs and HLA-C alleles the fewest. Three of the identified cytomegalovirus-associated TCR beta chains were confirmed in vitro to be specific for cytomegalovirus antigens. In this cohort, only TCR beta chains were sequenced, and detectable features were limited by the absence of alpha or paired-chain data. A later genetic analysis reported fewer N-insertions in productive TCRs among donors in an Asian-associated ancestry cluster than the roughly 620-donor mean. When HLA alleles, especially DR and DQ, strongly co-occurred, TCR associations were difficult to assign to individual alleles. Most TCR sequences were observed very rarely across donors, whereas some public TCRs were present in many individuals. Sequencing depth was assumed to be roughly uniform across donors in the presence/absence analyses, though that assumption may not hold. A later analysis found that HLA-associated TCR beta chains were more clonally expanded and had lower generation probabilities than equally common non-associated chains.

The CDR3 goes from the cysteine to the phenylalanine over 13 residues. The kept DNA is CDR3 alone, 39 bases in frame from the first base. The V and J ends are trimmed by 2 bases and 3 bases, leaving 7 bases between them. CDR1 and CDR2 (MNHNY, SVGAGI) derive from the germline V gene (reference sequence). The library was obtained by the immunoSEQ multiplex PCR assay. The multiplex PCR relied on a mix of 60 forward primers for TCR Vbeta segments and 13 reverse primers for TCR Jbeta segments. The CDR3 region of rearranged TCR beta genes was amplified from genomic DNA by a multiplex PCR assay. The Illumina HiSeq System was used to sequence the amplified TCR beta libraries as 87-base-pair reads. In the paper's pipeline: A later analysis tallied some 79 million unique TCR beta chains across the 640 or so repertoires, and roughly 11 million of those chains were shared by two or more donors. Raw reads were error-corrected and collapsed into unique sequences with a nearest-neighbor algorithm that merged closely related sequences to remove PCR and sequencing errors. To assign V, D and J gene segments, CDR3 sequences were aligned to IMGT reference sequences. For a sequence to be retained, a match of at least six nucleotides was required to both a V gene segment and a J gene segment. Rearrangements were classified as productive when the CDR3 lacked stop codons and remained in frame with V and J, and all other rearrangements were classified as non-productive. Following IMGT convention, CDR3 was defined as the stretch from the second conserved V-encoded cysteine to the conserved J-encoded phenylalanine. In an earlier analysis of roughly 580 of the donors, sequences lacking an unambiguous match to a single V gene segment were excluded. In an earlier analysis of approximately 590 of the donors, V segments were called functional above 56.7% productive rearrangements and were called segregating when the between-donor standard deviation exceeded 5%. A statistical classification framework was built for diagnosing cytomegalovirus status from the catalog of TCR beta chain sequences. V and J gene assignment, in a later analysis, came from comparing TCR nucleotide sequences with IMGT/GENE-DB human TR gene sequences. In a later analysis, CDR3 sequences and most-parsimonious VDJ recombination scenarios were assigned using the TCRdist pipeline. In a later analysis, every TCR beta chain was defined by the combination of its CDR3 amino acid sequence and its V-gene family, and reads without a unique V-gene family were dropped. A later analysis removed several hundred highly shared, low-generation-probability nucleotide sequences to deal with suspected cross-contamination and a sequencing artifact. In a later analysis, a clonal expansion index was calculated for each public chain from normalized within-repertoire ranks of inferred template counts. Generation probabilities in a later analysis came from a VDJ recombination model fitted to out-of-frame rearrangements, and those results were checked against IGoR. In a later analysis, TCR-TCR, TCR-HLA and TCR-CMV co-occurrence was scored with hypergeometric tests, and a repertoire-size bias correction was applied to TCR pairs. False discovery rates were estimated in a later analysis by permuting HLA or CMV assignments 20 times. In a later analysis, co-occurring TCRs were grouped with DBSCAN, and TCRdist sequence similarity was added when clustering was performed within HLA-allele-positive subsets. For co-occurrence clustering, repertoires with fewer than 30,000 or more than 120,000 public chains were excluded, along with a handful of repertoires with anomalous nucleotide sharing. TCRdb limited this immuneACCESS table to in-frame rearrangements with V and J called. A share of clones is missing; checked studies link under half to unresolved V genes, and the rest is unexplained. V and J calls and clone size are given by that table; D and trimming were obtained from the DNA. In all, the sample holds about 130,000 clones, and roughly four fifths of those were seen once. Approximately 10% of the sample goes to the ten largest clones.

The clonotype originates from a male donor in good health and CMV-seropositive. The sequencing sample was made of PBMCs. The chain is assembled from TRBV6-6 and TRBJ1-2; confidence is insufficient to name the D gene. The CDR3 sequence is CASSYPGYYGYTF. The bases read TGTGCCAGCAGTTACCCCGGGTACTATGGCTACACCTTC.